This T cell receptor beta chain was obtained from a study of CD8 T cells in Susac syndrome. CDR1 and CDR2 from the germline V gene are MNHEY and SMNVEV (reference sequence). CDR3 length: 13 amino acids. The trim removed 9 bases at V and 2 bases at J, leaving 7 bases unmatched. Reverse transcription used about 0.45 to 1 ug RNA and random hexamers. MiXCR was run by TCRdb on the immunoSEQ multiplex PCR reads, yielding one entry per CDR3 protein. The sample carries around 300,000 distinct CDR3 sequences, around 89% recorded once. The TCR comes from a human donor with multiple sclerosis. V and J are TRBV27 and TRBJ2-7, with 7 bases matching TRBD2. Specimen: CD8+ T cells from PBMCs. CDR3 residues: CASWGGGAYEQYF. CDR3 sequence (DNA): TGTGCCAGTTGGGGTGGGGGGGCCTACGAGCAGTACTTC.